This is a list of T cell receptor beta chains from one sample in a study of OX40 agonist ivuxolimab in advanced cancers. Here immunoSEQ multiplex PCR was the method, and the copy in TCRdb shows in-frame clones only, minus some. The repertoire has tens of thousands of clones, about 86% of them found once; the top ten carry 2%. Sequencing was performed on CD4+ or CD8+ T cells sorted from blood, taken in a trial of the OX40 agonist ivuxolimab. The receptor source for this set is an adult with an advanced solid tumor such as melanoma, head and neck, liver or kidney cancer. Both conserved end residues are part of each CDR3. D genes are given only for firm matches. Only some rows state a clone size, as once, few, many or a class for expanded clones.

j_call clone_size d_call v_call cdr3_nt cdr3_aa
TRBJ1-5 once . TRBV5-1 TGCGCCAGCAGCCCGAGGGGGGGCAATCAGCCCCAGCATTTT CASSPRGGNQPQHF
TRBJ1-2 . TRBD1 TRBV27 TGTGCCAGCAGTCTGGACAGGGCCCGAGGCTACACCTTC CASSLDRARGYTF
TRBJ1-2 . . TRBV5-4 TGTGCCAGCAGCGACACCTGGAATGGCTACACCTTC CASSDTWNGYTF
TRBJ1-2 . . TRBV30 TGTGCCTTTACGGGGACGGCCTATGGCTACACCTTC CAFTGTAYGYTF
TRBJ1-3 . . TRBV4-1 TGCGCCAGCAGCCAGGGACCAACCCGGGACGCGGACACCATATATTTT CASSQGPTRDADTIYF
TRBJ1-6 . TRBD1 TRBV28 TGTGCCAGCAGTTTATTGGGACAGGGTACTTCACCCCTCCACTTT CASSLLGQGTSPLHF
TRBJ1-3 . . TRBV29-1 TGCAGCTACGCACGAGGAAACACCATATATTTT CSYARGNTIYF
TRBJ1-3 . TRBD1 TRBV7-9 TGTGCCAGCAGCTTATGGACAGGAGGAAGGAGCTCTGGAAACACCATATATTTT CASSLWTGGRSSGNTIYF
TRBJ1-2 . TRBD1 TRBV5-4 TGTGCCAGCAGCTTGGCAGGGACAGCGAATAACTATGGCTACACCTTC CASSLAGTANNYGYTF
TRBJ2-3 . TRBD2 TRBV28 TGTGCCAGCAGTCCCTTCGGGACTAGCGTAACGGATACGCAGTATTTT CASSPFGTSVTDTQYF
TRBJ2-4 few TRBD1 TRBV9 TGTGCCAGCAGCGCCACAGGGGTTTACTCTTTAGCCAAAAACATTCAGTACTTC CASSATGVYSLAKNIQYF
TRBJ2-2 . . TRBV7-2 TGTGCCAGCAGCTTAATAGGGGCCGGGGAGCTGTTTTTT CASSLIGAGELFF
TRBJ1-4 . . TRBV7-9 TGTGCCAGCAGCTCGGCACACGGAGAAAAACTGTTTTTT CASSSAHGEKLFF
TRBJ2-1 . . TRBV5-6 TGTGCCAGCAGCCTCCCGGGTGGCCATGGCTCCTACAATGAGCAGTTCTTC CASSLPGGHGSYNEQFF
TRBJ2-7 . TRBD1 TRBV5-4 TGTGCCAGCAGCCCAAGGACAGGGAGGTACGAGCAGTACTTC CASSPRTGRYEQYF
TRBJ1-2 . . TRBV6-5 TGTGCCAGCAGTTACTACAGGTCGCGGCGGGATGGCTACACCTTC CASSYYRSRRDGYTF
TRBJ2-7 . . TRBV7-2 TGTGCCAGCAGAACAGGACCCCTCTCCTACGAGCAGTACTTC CASRTGPLSYEQYF
TRBJ2-5 . . TRBV6-1 TGTGCCAGCAGGGACACAGGGAGGGAGACCCAGTACTTC CASRDTGRETQYF
TRBJ2-3 . . TRBV6-1 TGTGCCAGCAGTGAATTGCTCGGGGCAGATACGCAGTATTTT CASSELLGADTQYF
TRBJ1-2 few TRBD1 TRBV11-2 TGTGCCAGCAGCTTAGAACCAGGGGGGTATGGCTACACCTTC CASSLEPGGYGYTF
TRBJ2-7 . . TRBV6-5 TGTGCCAGCAGTTTGAATGGTGGAGGACTCTACGAGCAGTACTTC CASSLNGGGLYEQYF
TRBJ2-7 . . TRBV5-4 TGTGCCAGCAGCTGGCAACAGGGTGTTACGGGCGAGCAGTACTTC CASSWQQGVTGEQYF
TRBJ2-7 few . TRBV18 TGTGCCAGCTCACCGGCAACGGACTTGGACGGCTCCTACGAGCAGTACTTC CASSPATDLDGSYEQYF
TRBJ2-7 . TRBD1 TRBV7-2 TGTGCCAGCAGCTTTACAGGGGGGAGCACCTACGAGCAGTACTTC CASSFTGGSTYEQYF
TRBJ2-5 once TRBD2 TRBV5-1 TGCGCCAGCGGGGGACTAGCGGGGGTTGAGACCCAGTACTTC CASGGLAGVETQYF
TRBJ2-3 . . TRBV19 TGTGCCAGTAGTTCCCACTCTAGAGGTACGCAGTATTTT CASSSHSRGTQYF
TRBJ1-2 . . TRBV7-2 TGTGCCAGCAGCTTAACAGTGGGCTTAGGTCCGTTAGACGGTGGCTACACCTTC CASSLTVGLGPLDGGYTF
TRBJ2-5 . TRBD2 TRBV19 TGTGCCAGTACCCCCCGTATGAGCGGGGGGGCCGCGGCAGAGACCCAGTACTTC CASTPRMSGGAAAETQYF
TRBJ1-2 . TRBD1 TRBV6-5 TGTGCCAGCAGTTACAGCGGGACAGGGGCCTACTATGGCTACACCTTC CASSYSGTGAYYGYTF
TRBJ2-5 once TRBD1 TRBV5-1 TGCGCCAGCAGCTTGGGGCCTCAGGGGGCTCAAGGGACCCAGTACTTC CASSLGPQGAQGTQYF
TRBJ2-2 . TRBD1 TRBV18 TGTGCCAGCTCAACAGGGGTACCCACGAACACCGGGGAGCTGTTTTTT CASSTGVPTNTGELFF